This TCR beta chain stems from a study of blood T cell repertoires in COVID-19 (dated by TCRdb to 2019 to 2021). Study-level background: The collaborator samples originated in the United States, Italy and Spain and spanned the acute and convalescent phases of COVID-19. The prospective study material was composed of cDNA or gDNA derived from T cells, B-cell-depleted T cells, or PBMCs. Deeply sampled blood TCRbeta repertoires from subjects exposed to, actively infected with, or recovered from COVID-19 were included in the dataset. A freely available public database, intended as a resource for researchers studying the immune response to SARS-CoV-2, is where the repertoires were released. The samples were drawn from two sources: the first 160 participants of the ongoing ImmuneRACE study, and fewer than 1,500 subjects contributed by 6 global collaborators. The sample metadata nearly always contained a de-identified subject ID, COVID-19 status, age in years and sex. HLA class I and class II types, where available, came from metadata supplied by the sample provider rather than from assay-based typing. Points the paper makes about the study in general: The amount of clinical and demographic metadata varied by source and participant and was provided uncurated.

TCRbeta CDR3 regions were amplified from genomic DNA by means of the immunoSEQ Assay, a bias-controlled multiplex PCR. In the source study's methods: The number of nucleated cells in each sample was estimated by amplification of reference gene primers within the assay. To quantify the absolute abundance of each unique TCRbeta CDR3 rearrangement, sequence reads were collapsed and filtered. For each sample, productive Simpson clonality was calculated as the square root of Simpson's diversity index across productive rearrangements. Here the immuneACCESS table is served through TCRdb, limited to in-frame sequences with V and J called. Missing clones are a known gap in these copies; in checked studies unresolved V genes cover under half, and the rest lacks a known reason. The V and J calls and the clone size are those of that table, but D and trimming were determined from the DNA. This sample holds under 250,000 clones; 85% were observed only once. 5.5% to 7.5% of the sample lies in the top ten.

Whole blood was collected in K2EDTA tubes by collaborating institutions according to the institutions' own protocols. Collaborator samples were shipped for TCRbeta analysis as frozen whole blood, isolated PBMCs, or DNA extracted from either sample type. Concerning this clone itself: What antigen it recognizes has not been identified. Qualities for individual bases were not recorded, and no much larger clone is one base off.

Sequences were obtained from peripheral blood. This TCR was sampled from a woman between 55 and 75 years old with active or convalescent COVID-19.

The sequenced DNA: TGTGCCAGCAGCGTAGAGGCTAGCGGGAGCGAGGAGCAGTACTTC. The translation is CASSVEASGSEEQYF. Recombination linked TRBV9 to TRBJ2-7, and 10 junction bases match TRBD2. The germline V gene encodes CDR1 SGDLS and CDR2 YYNGEE. Taken from cysteine to phenylalanine, the CDR3 has 15 residues. The entry retains the CDR3 DNA only, 45 bases that are in frame from base 1. The germline V end is reduced by 0 bases and the J end by 7 bases; junction bases left unmatched: 7.